This T cell receptor (beta chain) derives from a study of graft-versus-host responses after intestinal transplantation. Sequencing used immunoSEQ multiplex PCR; TCRdb keeps in-frame clones, though not all of them. The repertoire holds 60,000 to 90,000 clones, with 80% to 95% as singletons. With regard to this clone: Its specificity is unknown.

Germline values: CDR1 SGHVS, CDR2 FQNEAQ. CDR3 length equals 14 residues. The V gene lost 0 bases and the J gene lost 5 bases, with 10 bases spanning the gap. Findings and caveats of the study: Investigators detected GvH clones in recipient marrow, with some emerging earlier in ileum or blood.

The sequence was obtained from a human donor who received an intestinal transplant. The chain joins TRBV7-8 to TRBJ2-5; D may be TRBD1 (5 bases). The sample was unstimulated CD8+ T cells sorted from spleen or lymph node cells, taken before intestinal transplant. The CDR3 region is CASSLAGLLETQYF. In DNA, the CDR3 is TGTGCCAGCAGCTTAGCGGGGCTCTTGGAGACCCAGTACTTC.